This T cell receptor (beta chain) was observed in a study of early T cells in non-severe SARS-CoV-2 infection. TCRdb ran MiXCR on the 5' RACE reads and lists one entry per CDR3 protein. Of approximately 50,000 distinct CDR3 sequences listed, around 10% are singletons. Germline-derived CDR1 and CDR2 are DFQATT and SNEGSKA (reference sequence). Trimming took off 2 bases at V and 1 base at J, with 8 bases between the two ends. The CDR3 is 14 residues long. The chain is built from TRBV20-1 and TRBJ2-2, with D tentatively TRBD2 (5 bases). The sample here was whole blood, taken at baseline. This clonotype was obtained from an adult who was a healthcare worker with PCR-confirmed SARS-CoV-2 infection or an uninfected control (not recorded which). CDR3 amino acids: CSARKAENTGELFF. DNA of the CDR3: TGCAGTGCTAGAAAAGCGGAGAACACCGGGGAGCTGTTTTTT.